This TCR beta chain was obtained from a study of blood T cells in healthy people across ages. A second PCR, run for roughly 6 to 11 cycles, used a sample-barcoded 5' primer plus a J-beta primer mix. TCRdb reprocessed the 5' RACE reads via MiXCR and lists one record per CDR3 protein. Here the sample spans 710,000 or so distinct CDR3 sequences, 20% to 25% being singletons. The source is a man in his sixties or seventies in good health. Sequences were obtained from blood.

CDR3 protein: CASSPRLQGLEGANVLTF. In DNA form, the CDR3 reads TGTGCCAGCTCACCACGTCTACAGGGACTAGAGGGGGCCAACGTCCTGACTTTC. This chain connects TRBV18 to TRBJ2-6, with 8 bases identical to TRBD2. V lost 1 base to trimming and J lost 4 bases; unmatched junction nucleotides: 9. The CDR3 has 18 amino acids. The germline V gene has CDR1 KGHSH and CDR2 LQKENI.